Sequencing of this T cell receptor beta chain was carried out in a study of tumor-infiltrating lymphocytes in primary liver carcinoma. Study-level results: Only about 7-24% of top clones showed up in all five tumor regions. In tumor-adjacent and tumor-blood pairs, overlap was lower than in tumor region pairs.

The source material, about 20-30 mg of unsorted bulk tissue, was used to co-extract RNA and DNA. Every tumor contributed samples taken at five separate regions. Every tumor specimen contained over 75% viable tumor cells. A primer in the constant region served to generate TCR beta cDNA from roughly 550 ng of total RNA. Library construction for TCR beta comprised three nested multiplex PCR rounds performed with slightly modified ARM-PCR. A C-beta reverse primer was combined with TRBV1-TRBV30 forward primers in the first two PCR rounds, and each round had approximately 10 cycles. A single record per CDR3 protein comes from TCRdb applying MiXCR to the multiplex PCR reads. The repertoire holds approximately 120,000 distinct CDR3 sequences, with roughly three fifths as singletons. A remark on this clonotype: Its antigen is not known. Given a much more abundant clone one base away, this may be a read error.

Looked up from germline, CDR1 is SGHNT and CDR2 is YYREEE (reference sequence). The CDR3 runs to 14 residues. This TCR derives from a woman in her fifties or sixties with primary liver carcinoma and hepatitis B virus infection. The specimen was liver tumor tissue from sampling region 3. The subset is: tumor region T3, left-lateral pole. This rearrangement joins TRBV5-4 to TRBJ1-1; 7 positions match TRBD1. The CDR3 here is CASSLDRGGTETFF. In nucleotides, the CDR3 is TGTGCCAGCAGCTTGGACAGGGGAGGCACTGAAACTTTCTTT.